The 11 T cell receptor beta chains in this list originate from one sample, sequenced in a study of beta chain features in type 1 diabetes. Study-level results: All four CD4+ subsets of Type 1 diabetes patients contained TCRB CDR3s that were moderately but significantly shorter.

These receptors have no identified antigens. Expressed TCRB transcripts were sequenced because the isolated RNA had all been reverse transcribed beforehand. TCRdb's copy holds only in-frame clones and misses some; the assay was immunoSEQ multiplex PCR. This sample yields some 350,000 clones, of which over 8.5% are seen a single time; about 0.6% belongs to the top ten. What was sequenced was central memory CD4+ T cells from blood. The source of these receptors is a man in his thirties or forties with type 1 diabetes.

This clone has only a few counts. The rearrangement uses TRBV10-3 and TRBJ2-7, with 9 positions matching TRBD1. Germline assignment: CDR1 ENHRY and CDR2 SYGVKD. V lost 11 bases to trimming and J lost 5 bases; unmatched junction nucleotides: 7. The CDR3 has 12 residues. CDR3: CALSRTGDEQYF. CDR3 bases: TGTGCCCTGAGCAGGACAGGGGACGAGCAGTACTTC.

This clone occurred a few times. The chain couples TRBV5-1 to TRBJ2-3, with 10 nucleotides matching TRBD1. Germline CDR1 is SGHRS and CDR2 is YFSETQ. The CDR3 covers 15 residues. The junction had 5 bases not matched to a gene; V was cut back by 3 bases and J by 4 bases. CDR3 DNA sequence: TGCGCCAGCAGCTCCGGGACAGGGGCTGCAGATACGCAGTATTTT. This encodes CASSSGTGAADTQYF.

This clone was picked up a small number of times. This rearrangement joins TRBV27 to TRBJ1-2; 8 positions agree with TRBD1. Losses at the gene ends were 1 base for V and 8 bases for J; bases not matched to a gene: 6. The germline gives CDR1 MNHEY, CDR2 SMNVEV (reference sequence). This CDR3 has 14 amino acids. The CDR3: CASSLWGAGGGYTF. In DNA, the CDR3 is TGTGCCAGCAGTTTATGGGGGGCAGGGGGCGGCTACACCTTC.

Ten or more counts support this clone. Here the CDR3 DNA reads TGTGCCTGGGCATTGACGGGCTCGAACTATGGCTACACCTTC. Amino acid sequence: CAWALTGSNYGYTF. This chain uses TRBV30 with TRBJ1-2; D remains unclear. Trimming removed 5 bases from V and 2 bases from J, with 15 bases in between. This CDR3 has 14 amino acids. Germline values: CDR1 GTSNPN, CDR2 SVGIG (reference sequence).

CDR3 coding DNA: TGTGCCAGCAGTATCGGTAGCGCCTATGGCTACACCTTC. This gives the protein CASSIGSAYGYTF. The chain is built from TRBV7-8 and TRBJ1-2; D remains ambiguous. V lost 6 bases and J 4 bases, leaving 12 bases between the germline ends. Germline CDR1 SGHVS, CDR2 FQNEAQ. CDR3 length: 13 amino acids. The complete variable domain, with remaining parts taken from reference TRBV7-8 and TRBJ1-2, reads GAGVSQSPRYKVAKRGQDVALRCDPISGHVSLFWYQQALGQGPEFLTYFQNEAQLDKSGLPSDRFFAERPEGSVSTLKIQRTQQEDSAVYLCASSIGSAYGYTFGSGTRLTVV.

The CDR3 here is CASSFGGQTLYNEQFF. The DNA for the CDR3 is TGTGCCAGCAGCTTTGGGGGGCAGACCCTCTACAATGAGCAGTTCTTC. The V gene is TRBV11-3, the J gene TRBJ2-1; D is possibly TRBD1 or TRBD2 (6 bases each). V lost 3 bases, J lost 3 bases, and 15 bases lay in between. The CDR3 spans 16 residues. Germline CDR1 and CDR2: SGHNT and YENEEA. The full variable domain, rest sourced from reference TRBV11-3 and TRBJ2-1, is EAGVVQSPRYKIIEKKQPVAFWCNPISGHNTLYWYLQNLGQGPELLIRYENEEAVDDSQLPKDRFSAERLKGVDSTLKIQPAELGDSAVYLCASSFGGQTLYNEQFFGPGTRLTVL.

The V call is TRBV7-2, the J call TRBJ1-2, with D hard to call. Germline V gene sequence: CDR1 SGHTA, CDR2 FQGNSA. CDR3 size: 14 residues. V lost 4 bases to trimming and J lost 7 bases, with 16 bases between them. In DNA, the CDR3 is TGTGCCAGCAGCTCCTACCTTACCAGTGTTGGCTACACCTTC. Protein: CASSSYLTSVGYTF.

This clone was detected ten times or more. The J gene is TRBJ1-2, the V gene TRBV28; TRBD1 is a possible D gene (5 bases). Deletions cut 5 bases from V and 8 bases from J, with 18 bases between. The CDR3 consists of 14 residues. The germline CDR1 and CDR2 sequences are MDHEN and SYDVKM. In DNA, the CDR3 is TGTGCCAGCAGTCTTCTCAGGGCCAGGTGGGGCTACACCTTC. Amino acid sequence: CASSLLRARWGYTF.

This chain joins TRBV6-1 and TRBJ2-1; D gene unclear. CDR1 is MNHNS, CDR2 SASEGT, per germline. The CDR3 is 17 residues long. V dropped 0 bases and J dropped 0 bases, with 12 bases sitting between them. CDR3 sequence (DNA): TGTGCCAGCAGTGAAGCCTTCGAAGTAAGCTCCTACAATGAGCAGTTCTTC. Its protein is CASSEAFEVSSYNEQFF.

The table lists this clone with a few counts. This chain joins TRBV29-1 and TRBJ1-1, with a tentative D call TRBD1 (6 bases). CDR1 is SQVTM, CDR2 ANQGSEA, per germline. CDR3 size: 13 residues. The V end was cut by 8 bases, the J end by 1 base, with 14 bases between. CDR3 loop: CSTEGGGNTEAFF. Here the CDR3 DNA reads TGCAGCACTGAGGGGGGAGGGAACACTGAAGCTTTCTTT.

This clone appeared a few times. The chain combines TRBV10-3 with TRBJ2-5; a possible D gene is TRBD2 (6 bases). Trimming shortened V by 10 bases and J by 4 bases, and 25 bases separated the two germline ends. The CDR3 length is 16 residues. Germline lookup yields CDR1 ENHRY and CDR2 SYGVKD. In DNA form, the CDR3 reads TGTGCCAGCAGCCCCCGACCGCCAAACGGGGGAGAGACCCAGTACTTC. Its translation: CASSPRPPNGGETQYF.